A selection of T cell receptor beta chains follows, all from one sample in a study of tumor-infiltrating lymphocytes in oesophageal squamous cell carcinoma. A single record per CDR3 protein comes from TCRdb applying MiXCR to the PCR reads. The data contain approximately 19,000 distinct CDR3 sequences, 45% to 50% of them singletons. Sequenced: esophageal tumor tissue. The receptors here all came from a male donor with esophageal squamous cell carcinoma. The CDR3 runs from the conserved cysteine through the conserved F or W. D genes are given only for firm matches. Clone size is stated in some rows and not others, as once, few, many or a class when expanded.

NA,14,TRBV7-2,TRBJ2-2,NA,CASSFGLEAGELFF,TGTGCCAGCAGCTTCGGGCTAGAGGCCGGGGAGCTGTTTTTT
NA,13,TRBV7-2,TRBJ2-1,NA,CASSLGLLPEQFF,TGTGCCAGCAGCTTAGGGCTTTTGCCTGAGCAGTTCTTC
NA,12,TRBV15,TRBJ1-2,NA,CATSRDREGYTF,TGTGCCACCAGCAGAGATAGGGAAGGCTACACCTTC
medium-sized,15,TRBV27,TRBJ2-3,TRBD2,CASSGRTSGGDTQYF,TGTGCCAGCAGCGGACGGACTAGCGGGGGGGATACGCAGTATTTT
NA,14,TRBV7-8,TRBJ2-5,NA,CASSLVSGPETQYF,TGTGCCAGCAGCTTAGTTTCAGGGCCTGAGACCCAGTACTTC
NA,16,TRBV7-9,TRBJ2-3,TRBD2,CASSQTAGGSTDTQYF,TGTGCCAGCAGCCAAACAGCGGGGGGGAGCACAGATACGCAGTATTTT
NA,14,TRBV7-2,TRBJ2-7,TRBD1,CASSPGQGWSEQYF,TGTGCCAGCAGCCCTGGACAGGGTTGGTCCGAGCAGTACTTC
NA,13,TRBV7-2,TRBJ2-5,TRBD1,CASSRGQQETQYF,TGTGCCAGCAGCAGGGGGCAGCAAGAGACCCAGTACTTC
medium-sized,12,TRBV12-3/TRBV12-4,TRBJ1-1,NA,CASSLQNTEAFF,TGTGCCAGCAGTCTGCAGAACACTGAAGCTTTCTTT
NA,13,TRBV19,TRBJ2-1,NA,CASSIDLEGTQFF,TGTGCCAGTAGTATAGATCTAGAGGGGACGCAGTTCTTC
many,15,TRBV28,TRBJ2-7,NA,CASSATVGQGYEQYF,TGTGCCAGCAGTGCCACGGTGGGGCAGGGCTACGAGCAGTACTTC
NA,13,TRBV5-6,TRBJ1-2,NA,CASSFGGRYGYTF,TGTGCCAGCAGCTTCGGGGGCCGATATGGCTACACCTTC
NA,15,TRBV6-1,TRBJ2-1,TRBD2,CASSLGLAGVGEQFF,TGTGCCAGCAGTTTGGGACTAGCGGGAGTTGGTGAGCAGTTCTTC
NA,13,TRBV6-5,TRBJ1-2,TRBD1,CASSLDRDYGYTF,TGTGCCAGCAGCTTGGACAGGGACTATGGCTACACCTTC
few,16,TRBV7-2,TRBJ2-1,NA,CASSPQQVLHYNEQFF,TGTGCCAGCAGCCCTCAACAGGTTCTACACTACAATGAGCAGTTCTTC
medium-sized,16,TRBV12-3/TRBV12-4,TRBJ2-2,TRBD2,CASSLGLAGNTGELFF,TGTGCCAGCAGCCTCGGGCTAGCGGGGAACACCGGGGAGCTGTTTTTT
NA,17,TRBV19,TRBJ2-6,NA,CASSIRGAYSGANVLTF,TGTGCCAGTAGTATAAGGGGCGCCTACTCTGGGGCCAACGTCCTGACTTTC
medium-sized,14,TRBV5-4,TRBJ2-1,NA,CASSLWDRNNEQFF,TGTGCCAGCAGCTTGTGGGACCGAAACAATGAGCAGTTCTTC
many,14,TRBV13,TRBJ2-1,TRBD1,CASSLGQGYNEQFF,TGTGCCAGCAGCTTGGGACAGGGGTACAATGAGCAGTTCTTC
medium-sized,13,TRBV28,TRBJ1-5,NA,CASSSRSNQPQHF,TGTGCCAGCAGCTCGCGGAGCAATCAGCCCCAGCATTTT
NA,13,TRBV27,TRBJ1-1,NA,CASSLFRGTEAFF,TGTGCCAGCAGTTTATTCAGGGGCACTGAAGCTTTCTTT
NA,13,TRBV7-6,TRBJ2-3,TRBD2,CASSSGGGEAKYF,TGTGCCAGCAGCTCTGGGGGGGGGGAGGCAAAGTACTTC
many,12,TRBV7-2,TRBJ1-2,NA,CASSKRGFGYTF,TGTGCCAGCAGCAAGAGGGGTTTTGGCTACACCTTC
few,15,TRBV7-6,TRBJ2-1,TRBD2,CASSSRLAGYNEQFF,TGTGCCAGCAGCTCCAGACTAGCGGGATACAATGAGCAGTTCTTC
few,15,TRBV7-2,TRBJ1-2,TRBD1,CASSPQGASNYGYTF,TGTGCCAGCAGCCCGCAGGGGGCGAGTAACTATGGCTACACCTTC
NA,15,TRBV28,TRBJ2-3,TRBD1,CASRTTGPSTDTEYF,TGTGCCAGCAGGACGACAGGGCCTAGCACAGATACGGAGTATTTT
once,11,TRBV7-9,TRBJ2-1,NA,CASTIADEQFF,TGTGCCAGCACCATTGCCGATGAGCAGTTCTTC
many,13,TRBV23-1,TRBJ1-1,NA,CASSQSYRDEAFF,TGCGCCAGCAGTCAGTCATACAGGGATGAAGCTTTCTTT
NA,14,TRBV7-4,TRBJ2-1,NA,CASSFSGASGEQFF,TGTGCCAGCAGCTTTTCGGGGGCCTCGGGTGAGCAGTTCTTC
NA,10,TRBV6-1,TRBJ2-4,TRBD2,CASREGLSIF,TGTGCCAGCAGGGAGGGACTATCGATCTTC
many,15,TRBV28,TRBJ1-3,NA,CASSLTSGIGNTIYF,TGTGCCAGCAGTTTAACCTCAGGAATTGGAAACACCATATATTTT
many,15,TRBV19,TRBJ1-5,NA,CASTSPGRSNQPQHF,TGTGCCAGTACTTCGCCAGGCAGAAGCAATCAGCCCCAGCATTTT
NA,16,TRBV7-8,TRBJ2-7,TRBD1,CASSPLAGTGSYEQYF,TGTGCCAGCAGCCCCCTCGCCGGGACAGGGTCGTACGAGCAGTACTTC
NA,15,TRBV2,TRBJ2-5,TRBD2,CASQPGLAGDETQYF,TGTGCCTCTCAGCCGGGGTTAGCGGGAGATGAGACCCAGTACTTC
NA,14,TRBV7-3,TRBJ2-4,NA,CASSSQPGLNIQYF,TGTGCCAGCAGCTCCCAACCGGGACTAAACATTCAGTACTTC
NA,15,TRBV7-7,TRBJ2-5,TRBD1,CASSPLQGAGGTQYF,TGTGCTAGCAGCCCGTTACAGGGGGCAGGGGGGACCCAGTACTTC
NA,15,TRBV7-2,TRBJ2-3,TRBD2,CASSPNTSGRDTQYF,TGTGCCAGCAGCCCGAATACTAGCGGGAGGGATACGCAGTATTTT
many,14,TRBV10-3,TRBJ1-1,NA,CAISLTGMNTEAFF,TGTGCCATCAGTCTAACAGGCATGAACACTGAAGCTTTCTTT
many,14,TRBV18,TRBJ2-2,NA,CASSLGGGTGELFF,TGTGCCAGCTCACTTGGGGGCGGCACCGGGGAGCTGTTTTTT
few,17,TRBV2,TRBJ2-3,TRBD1,CASRSGGTFANTGELYF,TGTGCCAGCAGGTCAGGGGGAACATTCGCGAACACCGGGGAGCTGTATTTT
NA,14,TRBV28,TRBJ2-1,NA,CASSERPSYNEQFF,TGTGCCAGCAGTGAGAGGCCCTCCTACAATGAGCAGTTCTTC
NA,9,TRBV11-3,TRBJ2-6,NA,CASSLAGTF,TGTGCCAGCAGCTTAGCAGGGACTTTC
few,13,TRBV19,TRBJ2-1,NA,CASSLGFGYEQFF,TGTGCCAGTAGTTTAGGTTTCGGCTACGAGCAGTTCTTC
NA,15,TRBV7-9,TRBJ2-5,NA,CASSLVGDIRETQYF,TGTGCCAGCAGCTTAGTGGGGGACATCCGGGAGACCCAGTACTTC
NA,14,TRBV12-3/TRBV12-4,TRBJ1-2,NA,CASSRLPGSDGYTF,TGTGCCAGCAGCCGCCTCCCGGGTAGCGATGGCTACACCTTC
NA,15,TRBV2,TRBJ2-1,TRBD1,CASRRDRGSYNEQFF,TGTGCCAGCAGGAGGGACAGGGGGTCCTACAATGAGCAGTTCTTC
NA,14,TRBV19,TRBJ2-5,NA,CASSIDRGQETQYF,TGTGCCAGTAGTATCGATAGGGGTCAGGAGACCCAGTACTTC
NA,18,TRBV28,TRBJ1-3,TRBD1,CASSYAGTGSFSGNTIYF,TGTGCCAGCAGTTACGCCGGGACAGGGAGTTTCTCTGGAAACACCATATATTTT
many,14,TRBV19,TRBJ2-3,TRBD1,CASRDRVFTDTQYF,TGTGCCAGTAGAGACAGGGTGTTCACAGATACGCAGTATTTT
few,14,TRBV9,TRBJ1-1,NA,CASSGAGLGQEAFF,TGTGCCAGCAGCGGTGCCGGTTTAGGGCAGGAAGCTTTCTTT